This TCR beta chain was observed in a study of T cells in localized non-small cell lung cancer. Study-level points and caveats: Without multi-region sequencing, intratumor heterogeneity could not be excluded.

Concerning this clone itself: The antigen is undetermined.

Germline values: CDR1 MNHNS, CDR2 SASEGT. Between the trimmed V and J ends, which lost 7 bases and 1 base, there was a span of 15 bases. The CDR3 spans 15 residues. The data were produced by immunoSEQ multiplex PCR, yet TCRdb's version contains in-frame clones alone and is incomplete. The sample comprises over 20,000 clones, nearly 90% of which are singletons, and just under 30% rests with the top ten. Source: peripheral blood mononuclear cells, taken before any cancer treatment. The TCR sequence derives from a male donor aged 60 or over with stage II lung adenocarcinoma. The gene calls are TRBV6-1 and TRBJ2-3; D gene unclear. The CDR3 coding sequence is TGTGCCAGCACTGGGAAAAGGGTTGGCACAGATACGCAGTATTTT. Translation: CASTGKRVGTDTQYF.